The 12 T cell receptor beta chains below come from one sample, sequenced in a study of blood T cell repertoires in COVID-19. Clones were read by immunoSEQ multiplex PCR, and TCRdb kept only the in-frame ones, dropping some. There are roughly 70,000 clones in the sample; approximately 90% occur only once, and about 7% lies in the top ten. Sequencing used peripheral blood. These receptors were collected from a woman older than 75 with active COVID-19.

The rearrangement uses TRBV3-1 (or the pseudogene TRBV3-2) and TRBJ2-1; a weak D match, TRBD2 (5 bases). This CDR3 spans 13 amino acids. In germline, CDR1 is LGHDT, CDR2 YNNKEL (reference sequence). V lost 3 bases, J lost 9 bases, and 12 bases lay in between. CDR3 DNA sequence: TGTGCCAGCAGCCACGAAGGGAGAACTGAGCAGTTCTTC. Its translation is CASSHEGRTEQFF.

The gene calls are TRBV7-9 and TRBJ2-7, with 9 bases aligning to TRBD1. The length of the CDR3 is 14 residues. Trimming at V came to 5 bases and at J to 3 bases, leaving 5 bases not matched to a gene. Germline CDR1 and CDR2: SEHNR and FQNEAQ (reference sequence). The CDR3 loop reads CASSPGDRDYEQYF. DNA of the CDR3: TGTGCCAGCAGCCCTGGGGACAGGGACTACGAGCAGTACTTC. Full variable domain (remainder filled in from reference TRBV7-9 and TRBJ2-7): DTGVSQNPRHKITKRGQNVTFRCDPISEHNRLYWYRQTLGQGPEFLTYFQNEAQLEKSRLLSDRFSAERPKGSFSTLEIQRTEQGDSAMYLCASSPGDRDYEQYFGPGTRLTVT.

This clone appeared a single time. V usage is TRBV7-9 and J usage is TRBJ2-1; TRBD2 matches 9 bases. The CDR3 is 15 residues long. Germline CDR1 reads SEHNR; CDR2 reads FQNEAQ (reference sequence). The junction had 3 bases not matched to a gene; V was cut back by 6 bases and J by 0 bases. In nucleotides, the CDR3 is TGTGCCAGCAGACGTAGCGGGAGCTCCTACAATGAGCAGTTCTTC. This sequence encodes CASRRSGSSYNEQFF. The full variable domain, rest sourced from reference TRBV7-9 and TRBJ2-1, is DTGVSQNPRHKITKRGQNVTFRCDPISEHNRLYWYRQTLGQGPEFLTYFQNEAQLEKSRLLSDRFSAERPKGSFSTLEIQRTEQGDSAMYLCASRRSGSSYNEQFFGPGTRLTVL.

The gene calls are TRBV24-1 and TRBJ2-7; no clear D. Germline V gene data show CDR1 as KGHDR and CDR2 as SFDVKD. Trimming took off 5 bases at V and 3 bases at J, with 4 bases between the two ends. The CDR3 is 11 residues long. The CDR3 here is CATSAGYEQYF. CDR3 in DNA: TGTGCCACCAGTGCGGGCTACGAGCAGTACTTC.

In this sample, this clone turned up once. The chain employs TRBV28 and TRBJ1-2; D perhaps matches TRBD1 (5 bases). The germline V gene encodes CDR1 MDHEN and CDR2 SYDVKM. The CDR3 contains 15 residues. With 7 bases removed from V and 5 bases from J, the gap between germline ends came to 20 bases. CDR3 sequence reads: CASTQGGTDSYGYTF. CDR3 nucleotide sequence: TGTGCCAGCACCCAAGGCGGGACCGACTCTTATGGCTACACCTTC.

This clone was recorded once. This CDR3 reads CASSQVLAVNEQFF. As DNA, the CDR3 is TGTGCCAGCAGCCAAGTACTAGCGGTCAATGAGCAGTTCTTC. The genes are TRBV3-1 (or the pseudogene TRBV3-2) and TRBJ2-1, with 8 bases that match TRBD2. Germline V gene sequence: CDR1 LGHDT, CDR2 YNNKEL (reference sequence). The V segment lost 1 base and the J segment 6 bases; nucleotides outside the gene matches: 2. The CDR3 contains 14 residues.

This sequence joins TRBV28 and TRBJ1-1; 10 positions match TRBD1. This CDR3 is 15 amino acids long. The germline V gene has CDR1 MDHEN and CDR2 SYDVKM. Trimming removed 4 bases from V and 1 base from J; junction bases left unmatched: 3. CDR3 region: CASSSWTGGNTEAFF. In nucleotides, the CDR3 is TGTGCCAGCAGTTCATGGACAGGGGGGAACACTGAAGCTTTCTTT.

The chain uses TRBV7-2 and TRBJ1-6; tentative D call: TRBD1 (5 bases). Trimming left V 5 bases short and J 9 bases short, with 14 bases between. Germline CDR1 and CDR2: SGHTA and FQGNSA. The CDR3 is made up of 14 amino acids. CDR3 protein: CASSVRGILSPLHF. CDR3 bases: TGTGCCAGCAGCGTTAGGGGCATTCTTTCACCCCTCCACTTT.

The chain combines TRBV5-5 with TRBJ2-3; TRBD2 might be the D (5 bases). This CDR3 region has 15 residues. Germline V gives CDR1 SGHKS, CDR2 YYEKEE (reference sequence). V gave up 3 bases and J gave up 2 bases, with 13 bases separating them. The CDR3 here is CASSWRSGSTDTQYF. The CDR3 DNA reads as TGTGCCAGCAGCTGGAGATCGGGATCCACAGATACGCAGTATTTT.

This chain links TRBV20-1 with TRBJ2-1; 10 bases map to TRBD2. This CDR3 contains 14 residues. Germline CDR1 DFQATT, CDR2 SNEGSKA (reference sequence). V lost 3 bases, J lost 9 bases, and 8 bases stayed unmatched. DNA for the CDR3: TGCAGTGCTAGTCCCAGCGGGAGGGCCAGTGAGCAGTTCTTC. The encoded protein is CSASPSGRASEQFF.

This sequence joins TRBV6-1 and TRBJ2-7; tentatively, D is TRBD1 (6 bases). The V end lost 0 bases, the J end lost 2 bases, and 11 bases lay between the germline ends. Germline V gene sequence: CDR1 MNHNS, CDR2 SASEGT. The CDR3 contains 15 residues. The CDR3 protein is CASSEAAQGTYEQYF. The CDR3 DNA is TGTGCCAGCAGTGAAGCCGCCCAGGGGACCTACGAGCAGTACTTC.

J is TRBJ2-1 and V is TRBV7-3; 7 bases line up with TRBD2. Germline values: CDR1 SGHTA, CDR2 FQGTGA. Germline trimming cut 1 base from V and 8 bases from J; bases unmatched to any gene: 5. The CDR3 contains 14 residues. In DNA form, the CDR3 reads TGTGCCAGCAGCTTAATGACTAGCAGCGATGAGCAGTTCTTC. Protein sequence: CASSLMTSSDEQFF. The full variable domain, rest sourced from reference TRBV7-3 and TRBJ2-1, is GAGVSQTPSNKVTEKGKYVELRCDPISGHTALYWYRQSLGQGPEFLIYFQGTGAADDSGLPNDRFFAVRPEGSVSTLKIQRTERGDSAVYLCASSLMTSSDEQFFGPGTRLTVL.